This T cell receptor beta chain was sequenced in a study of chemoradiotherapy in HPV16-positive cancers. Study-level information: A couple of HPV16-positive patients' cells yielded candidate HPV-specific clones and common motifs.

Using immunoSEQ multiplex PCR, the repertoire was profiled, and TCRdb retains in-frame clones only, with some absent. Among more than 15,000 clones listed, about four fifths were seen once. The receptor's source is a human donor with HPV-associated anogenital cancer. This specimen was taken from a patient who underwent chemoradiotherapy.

The CDR3 spells CASSYLAVAYNEQFF. CDR3 DNA: TGCGCCAGCAGCTACCTAGCTGTCGCCTACAATGAGCAGTTCTTC. The chain combines TRBV5-1 with TRBJ2-1, with D perhaps TRBD2 (5 bases). The CDR3 loop spans 15 amino acids. Trimming pared 3 bases from V and 2 bases from J, leaving 12 bases between. From germline, CDR1 is SGHRS and CDR2 YFSETQ.